A selection of T cell receptor beta chains follows, all from one sample in a study of cytomegalovirus exposure and HLA in healthy donors. Libraries were prepared by immunoSEQ multiplex PCR; TCRdb keeps only in-frame clonotypes and omits some of them. Of 150,000 to 200,000 clones listed, 60% to 80% are singletons. What was sequenced was PBMCs. The receptors shown here come from a male donor in good health and CMV-seronegative. CDR3s leave out the opening cysteine and the closing phenylalanine or tryptophan.

j_call: TRBJ1-1
v_call: TRBV5-1
cdr3_aa: ASSLGVGTDTEAF

j_call: TRBJ1-6
v_call: TRBV27
cdr3_aa: ASKTPPGTGDNSPLH

j_call: TRBJ1-6
v_call: TRBV19
cdr3_aa: ASSLMGGQGESPLH

j_call: TRBJ1-2
v_call: TRBV5-1
cdr3_aa: ASRADRGHGYT

j_call: TRBJ2-7
v_call: TRBV10-3
cdr3_aa: AIRDDRGPTYEQY

j_call: TRBJ2-7
v_call: TRBV19
cdr3_aa: ATLDRGSYEQY

j_call: TRBJ2-5
v_call: TRBV5-1
cdr3_aa: ASSLGGSGQETQY

j_call: TRBJ2-7
v_call: TRBV4-3
cdr3_aa: ASSQVSDSYEQY

j_call: TRBJ1-1
v_call: TRBV18
cdr3_aa: ASSPSLGGNTEAF

j_call: TRBJ1-4
v_call: TRBV5-8
cdr3_aa: ASSLGGAREKLF

j_call: TRBJ1-2
v_call: TRBV10-3
cdr3_aa: AIRITGDRYT

j_call: TRBJ1-1
v_call: TRBV5-1
cdr3_aa: ASSLGGYEAF

j_call: TRBJ2-6
v_call: TRBV7-8
cdr3_aa: ASSRTGLSGANVLT

j_call: TRBJ2-3
v_call: TRBV6-6
cdr3_aa: ASSLSGRRTDTQY

j_call: TRBJ1-2
v_call: TRBV4-1
cdr3_aa: ASSLGTGVYGYT

j_call: TRBJ2-3
v_call: TRBV11-2
cdr3_aa: ASSFTSGGRDTQY